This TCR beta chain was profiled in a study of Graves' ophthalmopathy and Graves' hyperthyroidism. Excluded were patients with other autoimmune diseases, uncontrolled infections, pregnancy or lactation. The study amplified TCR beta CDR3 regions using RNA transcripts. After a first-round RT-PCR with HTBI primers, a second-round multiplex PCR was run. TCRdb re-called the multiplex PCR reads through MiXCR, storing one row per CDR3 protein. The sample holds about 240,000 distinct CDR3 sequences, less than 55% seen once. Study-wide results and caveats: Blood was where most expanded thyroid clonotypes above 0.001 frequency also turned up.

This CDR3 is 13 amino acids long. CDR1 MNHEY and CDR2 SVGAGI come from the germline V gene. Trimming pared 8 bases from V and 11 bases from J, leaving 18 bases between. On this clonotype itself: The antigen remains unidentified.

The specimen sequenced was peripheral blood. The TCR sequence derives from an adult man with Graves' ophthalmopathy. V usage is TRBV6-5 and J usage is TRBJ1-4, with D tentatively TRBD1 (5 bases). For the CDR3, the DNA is TGTGCCAGCGGGGAGGGACCGCTGGCGAAACTGTTTTTT. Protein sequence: CASGEGPLAKLFF.